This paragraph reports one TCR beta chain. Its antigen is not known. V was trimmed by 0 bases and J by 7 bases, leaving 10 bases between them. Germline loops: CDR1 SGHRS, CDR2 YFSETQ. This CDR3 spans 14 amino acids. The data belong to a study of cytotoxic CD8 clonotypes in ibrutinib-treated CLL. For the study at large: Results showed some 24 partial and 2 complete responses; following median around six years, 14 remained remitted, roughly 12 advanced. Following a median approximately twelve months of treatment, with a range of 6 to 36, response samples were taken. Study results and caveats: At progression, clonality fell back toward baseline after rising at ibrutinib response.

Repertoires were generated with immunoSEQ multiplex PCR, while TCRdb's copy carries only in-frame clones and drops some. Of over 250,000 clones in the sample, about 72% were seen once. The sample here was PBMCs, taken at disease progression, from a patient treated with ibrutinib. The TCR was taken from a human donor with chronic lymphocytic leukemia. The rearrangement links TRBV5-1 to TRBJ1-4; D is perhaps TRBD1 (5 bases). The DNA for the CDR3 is TGCGCCAGCAGCTTGGCACAGGCCCCTGAAAAACTGTTTTTT. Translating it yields CASSLAQAPEKLFF.